The source of this TCR beta chain is a study of control samples from healthy donors and cancer patients. Sequenced by immunoSEQ multiplex PCR; TCRdb stores in-frame clones only, minus some. The sample includes 97,000 or so clones, about 92% of them seen just once. Per germline, CDR1 SGHVT and CDR2 SQSDAQ. The CDR3 covers 14 residues. Trimming pared 6 bases from V and 0 bases from J, leaving 11 bases between. The gene calls are TRBV7-4 and TRBJ1-1, with unresolved D. Sequencing was done on a sample of blood. This sequence was found in a woman younger than 30 in good health. The CDR3 loop reads CASRFPSMNTEAFF. CDR3 DNA: TGTGCCAGCAGGTTCCCCTCTATGAACACTGAAGCTTTCTTT.